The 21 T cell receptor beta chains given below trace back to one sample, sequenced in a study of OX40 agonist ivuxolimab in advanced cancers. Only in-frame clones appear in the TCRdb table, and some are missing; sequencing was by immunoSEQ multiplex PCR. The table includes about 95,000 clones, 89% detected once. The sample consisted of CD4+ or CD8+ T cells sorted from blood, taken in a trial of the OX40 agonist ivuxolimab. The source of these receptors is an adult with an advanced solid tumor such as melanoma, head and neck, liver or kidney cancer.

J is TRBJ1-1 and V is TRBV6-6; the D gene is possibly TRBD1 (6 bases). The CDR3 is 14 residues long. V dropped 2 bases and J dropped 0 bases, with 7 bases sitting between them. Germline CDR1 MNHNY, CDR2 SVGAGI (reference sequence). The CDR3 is CASSYGQLNTEAFF. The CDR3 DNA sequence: TGTGCCAGCAGTTACGGACAGCTGAACACTGAAGCTTTCTTT.

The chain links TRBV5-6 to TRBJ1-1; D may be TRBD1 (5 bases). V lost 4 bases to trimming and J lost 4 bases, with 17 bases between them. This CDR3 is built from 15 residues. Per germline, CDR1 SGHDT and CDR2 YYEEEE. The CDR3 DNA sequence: TGTGCCAGCAGCCCCGTGGACGGGGACGGCACTGAAGCTTTCTTT. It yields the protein CASSPVDGDGTEAFF.

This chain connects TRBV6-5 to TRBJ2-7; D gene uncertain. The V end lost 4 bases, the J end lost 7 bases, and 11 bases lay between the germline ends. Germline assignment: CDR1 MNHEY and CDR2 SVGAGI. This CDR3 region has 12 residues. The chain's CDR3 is CASSSSSREQYF. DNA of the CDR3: TGTGCCAGCAGTTCCAGCTCTCGGGAGCAGTACTTC.

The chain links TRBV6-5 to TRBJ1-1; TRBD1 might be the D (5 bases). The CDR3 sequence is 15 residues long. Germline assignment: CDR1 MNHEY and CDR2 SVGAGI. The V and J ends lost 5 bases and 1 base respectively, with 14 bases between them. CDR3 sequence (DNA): TGTGCCAGCAGTGTACGGGGGGGGGAGAACACTGAAGCTTTCTTT. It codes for CASSVRGGENTEAFF.

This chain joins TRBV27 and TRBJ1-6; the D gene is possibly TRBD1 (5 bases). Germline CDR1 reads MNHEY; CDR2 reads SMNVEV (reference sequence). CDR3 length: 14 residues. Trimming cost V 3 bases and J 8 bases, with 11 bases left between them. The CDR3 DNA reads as TGTGCCAGCAGTTTGGGGGTCAGAGATTCACCCCTCCACTTT. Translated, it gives CASSLGVRDSPLHF.

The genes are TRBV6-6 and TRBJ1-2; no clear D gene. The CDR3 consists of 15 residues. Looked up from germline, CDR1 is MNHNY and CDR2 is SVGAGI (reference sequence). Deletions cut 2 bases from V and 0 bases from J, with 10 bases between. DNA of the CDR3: TGTGCCAGCAGTTACAGGGCAGATTCTAACTATGGCTACACCTTC. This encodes CASSYRADSNYGYTF.

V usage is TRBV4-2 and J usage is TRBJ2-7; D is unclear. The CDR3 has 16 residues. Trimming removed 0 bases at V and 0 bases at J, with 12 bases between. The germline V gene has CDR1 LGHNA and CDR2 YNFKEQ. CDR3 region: CASSQEERRSSYEQYF. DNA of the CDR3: TGTGCCAGCAGCCAAGAGGAGCGCAGGAGCTCCTACGAGCAGTACTTC.

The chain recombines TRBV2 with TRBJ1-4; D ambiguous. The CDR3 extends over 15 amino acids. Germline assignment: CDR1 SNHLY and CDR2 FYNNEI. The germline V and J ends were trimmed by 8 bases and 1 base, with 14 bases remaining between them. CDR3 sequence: CASRLAARTNEKLFF. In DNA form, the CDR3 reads TGTGCCAGCCGACTCGCTGCACGAACTAATGAAAAACTGTTTTTT.

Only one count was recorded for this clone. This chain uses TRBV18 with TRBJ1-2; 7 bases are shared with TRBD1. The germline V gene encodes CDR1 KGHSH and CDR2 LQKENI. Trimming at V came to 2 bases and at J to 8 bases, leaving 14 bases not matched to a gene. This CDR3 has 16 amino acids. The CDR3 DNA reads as TGTGCCAGCTCACCATCAAACTCCGGGACAGACGGCGGCTACACCTTC. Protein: CASSPSNSGTDGGYTF. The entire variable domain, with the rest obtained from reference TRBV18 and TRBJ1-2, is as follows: NAGVMQNPRHLVRRRGQEARLRCSPMKGHSHVYWYRQLPEEGLKFMVYLQKENIIDESGMPKERFSAEFPKEGPSILRIQQVVRGDSAAYFCASSPSNSGTDGGYTFGSGTRLTVV.

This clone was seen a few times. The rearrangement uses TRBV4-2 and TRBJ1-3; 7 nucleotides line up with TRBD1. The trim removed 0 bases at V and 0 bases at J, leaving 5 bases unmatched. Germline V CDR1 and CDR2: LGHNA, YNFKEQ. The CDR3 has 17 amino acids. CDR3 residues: CASSQDRGGLSGNTIYF. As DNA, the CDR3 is TGTGCCAGCAGCCAAGATCGAGGGGGCCTCTCTGGAAACACCATATATTTT.

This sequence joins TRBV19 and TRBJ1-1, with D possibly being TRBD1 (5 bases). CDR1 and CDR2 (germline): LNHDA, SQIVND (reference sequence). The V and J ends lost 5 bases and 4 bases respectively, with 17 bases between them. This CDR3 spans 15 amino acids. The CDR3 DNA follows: TGTGCCAGTAGTCCCCGCGACAGTCGCGGCACTGAAGCTTTCTTT. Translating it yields CASSPRDSRGTEAFF.

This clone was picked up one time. This chain's CDR3 is CASSTTAAEQFF. CDR3 in DNA: TGTGCCAGCAGCACAACAGCTGCTGAGCAGTTCTTC. This rearrangement joins TRBV5-4 to TRBJ2-1; no clear D. This CDR3 has 12 residues. The ends were cut back, 4 bases at V and 9 bases at J, with 11 bases in the middle. Per the germline V gene, CDR1 is SGHNT and CDR2 is YYREEE (reference sequence).

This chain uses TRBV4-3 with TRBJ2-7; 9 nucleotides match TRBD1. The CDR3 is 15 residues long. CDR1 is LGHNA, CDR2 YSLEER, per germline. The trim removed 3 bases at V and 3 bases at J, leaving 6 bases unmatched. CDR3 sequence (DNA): TGCGCCAGCAGCCAGGGACAGGGTAATGTCTACGAGCAGTACTTC. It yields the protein CASSQGQGNVYEQYF.

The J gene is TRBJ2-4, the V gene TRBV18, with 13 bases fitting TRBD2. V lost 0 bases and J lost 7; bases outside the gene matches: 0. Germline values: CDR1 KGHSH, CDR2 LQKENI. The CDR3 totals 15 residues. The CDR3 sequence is CASSPPGLAGNIQYF. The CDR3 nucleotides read TGTGCCAGCTCACCACCGGGACTAGCGGGGAACATTCAGTACTTC.

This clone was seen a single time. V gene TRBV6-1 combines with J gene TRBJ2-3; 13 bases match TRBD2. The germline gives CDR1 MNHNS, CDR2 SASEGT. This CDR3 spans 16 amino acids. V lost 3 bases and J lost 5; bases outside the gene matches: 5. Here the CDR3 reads CASSEILAGGRDTQYF. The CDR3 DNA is TGTGCCAGCAGTGAGATACTAGCGGGGGGGCGAGATACGCAGTATTTT.

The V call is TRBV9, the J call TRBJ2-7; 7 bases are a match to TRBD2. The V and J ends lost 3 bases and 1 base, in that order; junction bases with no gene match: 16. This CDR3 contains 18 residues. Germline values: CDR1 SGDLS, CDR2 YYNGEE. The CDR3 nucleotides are TGTGCCAGCAGCGAAGGGACTACCACTTACGATCAATCCTACGAGCAGTACTTC. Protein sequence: CASSEGTTTYDQSYEQYF.

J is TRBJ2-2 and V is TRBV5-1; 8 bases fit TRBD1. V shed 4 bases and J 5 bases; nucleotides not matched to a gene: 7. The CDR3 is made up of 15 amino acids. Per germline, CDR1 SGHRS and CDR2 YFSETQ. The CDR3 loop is CASSRGQGRTGELFF. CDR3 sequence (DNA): TGCGCCAGCAGCCGAGGACAGGGAAGGACCGGGGAGCTGTTTTTT.

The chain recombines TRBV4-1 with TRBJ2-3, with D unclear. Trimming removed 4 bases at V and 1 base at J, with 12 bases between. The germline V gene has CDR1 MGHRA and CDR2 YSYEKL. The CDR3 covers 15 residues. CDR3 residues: CASSLTSQGTDTQYF. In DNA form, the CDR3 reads TGCGCCAGCAGCCTAACGTCCCAAGGCACAGATACGCAGTATTTT.

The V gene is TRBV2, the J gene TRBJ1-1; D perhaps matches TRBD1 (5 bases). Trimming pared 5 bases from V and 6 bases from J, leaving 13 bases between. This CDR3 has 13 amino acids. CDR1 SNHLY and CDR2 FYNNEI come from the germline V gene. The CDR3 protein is CASSFGTSAEAFF. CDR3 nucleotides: TGTGCCAGCAGTTTTGGGACCAGCGCTGAAGCTTTCTTT.

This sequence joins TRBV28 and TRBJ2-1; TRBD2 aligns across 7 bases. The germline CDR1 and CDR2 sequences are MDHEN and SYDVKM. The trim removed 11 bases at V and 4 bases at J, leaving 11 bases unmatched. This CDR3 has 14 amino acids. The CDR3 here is CAGSGSGNYNEQFF. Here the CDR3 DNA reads TGTGCCGGGTCGGGGAGCGGGAATTACAATGAGCAGTTCTTC.

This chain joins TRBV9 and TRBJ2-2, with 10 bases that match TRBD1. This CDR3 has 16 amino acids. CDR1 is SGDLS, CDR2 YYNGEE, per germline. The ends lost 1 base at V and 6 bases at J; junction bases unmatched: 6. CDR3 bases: TGTGCCAGCAGCGTATTAGGACAGGGGGGTTCCGGGGAGCTGTTTTTT. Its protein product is CASSVLGQGGSGELFF. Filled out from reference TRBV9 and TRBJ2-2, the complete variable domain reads DSGVTQTPKHLITATGQRVTLRCSPRSGDLSVYWYQQSLDQGLQFLIQYYNGEERAKGNILERFSAQQFPDLHSELNLSSLELGDSALYFCASSVLGQGGSGELFFGEGSRLTVL.